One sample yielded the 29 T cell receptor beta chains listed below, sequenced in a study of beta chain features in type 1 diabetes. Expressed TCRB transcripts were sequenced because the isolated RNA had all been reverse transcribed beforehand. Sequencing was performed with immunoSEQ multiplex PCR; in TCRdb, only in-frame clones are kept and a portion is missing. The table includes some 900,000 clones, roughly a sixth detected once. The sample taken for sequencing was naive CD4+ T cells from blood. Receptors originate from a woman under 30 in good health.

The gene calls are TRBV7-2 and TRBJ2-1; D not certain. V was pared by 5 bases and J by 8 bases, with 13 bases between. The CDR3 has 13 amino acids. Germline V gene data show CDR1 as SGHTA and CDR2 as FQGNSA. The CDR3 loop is CASSLTIVDEQFF. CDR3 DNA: TGTGCCAGCAGCCTTACGATAGTCGATGAGCAGTTCTTC.

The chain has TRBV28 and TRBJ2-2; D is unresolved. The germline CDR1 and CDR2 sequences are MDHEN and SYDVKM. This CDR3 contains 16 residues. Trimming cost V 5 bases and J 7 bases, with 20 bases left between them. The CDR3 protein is CASSNNPPSNGGELFF. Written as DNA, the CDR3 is TGTGCCAGCAGTAATAACCCACCGTCGAACGGCGGGGAGCTGTTTTTT.

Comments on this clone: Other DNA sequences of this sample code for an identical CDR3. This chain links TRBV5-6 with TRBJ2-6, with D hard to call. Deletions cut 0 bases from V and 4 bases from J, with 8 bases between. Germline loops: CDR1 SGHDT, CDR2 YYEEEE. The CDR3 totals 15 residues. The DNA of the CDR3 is TGTGCCAGCAGCTTGGTAGGGTCCGGGGCCAACGTCCTGACTTTC. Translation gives CASSLVGSGANVLTF.

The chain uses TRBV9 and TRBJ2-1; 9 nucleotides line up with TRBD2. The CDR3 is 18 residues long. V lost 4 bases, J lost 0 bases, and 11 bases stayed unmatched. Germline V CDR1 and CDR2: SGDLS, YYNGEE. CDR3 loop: CASSPGRRGGDSYNEQFF. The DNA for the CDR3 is TGTGCCAGCAGCCCTGGGCGGCGGGGGGGCGACTCCTACAATGAGCAGTTCTTC.

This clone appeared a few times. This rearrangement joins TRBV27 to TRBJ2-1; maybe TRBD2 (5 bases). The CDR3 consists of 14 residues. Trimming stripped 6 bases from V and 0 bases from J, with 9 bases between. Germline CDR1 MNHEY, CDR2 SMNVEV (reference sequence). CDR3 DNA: TGTGCCAGCAGCAGGAGGAGCTCCTACAATGAGCAGTTCTTC. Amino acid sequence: CASSRRSSYNEQFF.

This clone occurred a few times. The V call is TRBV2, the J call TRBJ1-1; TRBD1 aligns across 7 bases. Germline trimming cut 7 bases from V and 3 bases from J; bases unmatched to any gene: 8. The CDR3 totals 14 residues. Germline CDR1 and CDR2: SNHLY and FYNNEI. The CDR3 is CASIGGTGDTEAFF. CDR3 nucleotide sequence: TGTGCCAGCATAGGGGGTACAGGGGACACTGAAGCTTTCTTT.

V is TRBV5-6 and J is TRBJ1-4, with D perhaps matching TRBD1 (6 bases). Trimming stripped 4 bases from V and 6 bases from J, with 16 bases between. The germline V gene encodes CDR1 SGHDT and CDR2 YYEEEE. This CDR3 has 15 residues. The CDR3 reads CASSPQGFRDEKLFF. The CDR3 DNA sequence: TGTGCCAGCAGCCCTCAGGGGTTTCGGGATGAAAAACTGTTTTTT.

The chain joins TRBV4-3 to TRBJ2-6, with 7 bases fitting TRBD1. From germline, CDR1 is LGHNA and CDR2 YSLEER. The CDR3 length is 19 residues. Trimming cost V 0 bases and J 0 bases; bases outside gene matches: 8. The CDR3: CASSQERQGSYSGANVLTF. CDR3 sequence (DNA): TGCGCCAGCAGCCAAGAAAGACAGGGATCCTACTCTGGGGCCAACGTCCTGACTTTC.

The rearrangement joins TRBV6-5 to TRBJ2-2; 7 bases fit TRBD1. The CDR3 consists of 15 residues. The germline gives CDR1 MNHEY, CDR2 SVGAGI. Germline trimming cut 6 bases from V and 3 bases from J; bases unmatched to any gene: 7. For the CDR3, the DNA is TGTGCCAGCAGGGAGACAGGGATTGACACCGGGGAGCTGTTTTTT. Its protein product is CASRETGIDTGELFF.

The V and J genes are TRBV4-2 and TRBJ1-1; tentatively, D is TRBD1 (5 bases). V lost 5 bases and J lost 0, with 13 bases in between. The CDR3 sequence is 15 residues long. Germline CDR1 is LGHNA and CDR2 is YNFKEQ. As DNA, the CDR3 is TGTGCCAGCAGCTTCACAGGCGGTATGAACACTGAAGCTTTCTTT. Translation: CASSFTGGMNTEAFF.

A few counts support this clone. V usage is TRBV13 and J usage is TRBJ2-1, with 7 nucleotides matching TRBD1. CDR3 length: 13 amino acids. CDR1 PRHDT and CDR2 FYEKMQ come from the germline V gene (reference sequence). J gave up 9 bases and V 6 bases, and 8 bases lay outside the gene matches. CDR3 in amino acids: CASRLRQGGEQFF. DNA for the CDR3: TGTGCCAGCAGACTCAGACAGGGCGGTGAGCAGTTCTTC.

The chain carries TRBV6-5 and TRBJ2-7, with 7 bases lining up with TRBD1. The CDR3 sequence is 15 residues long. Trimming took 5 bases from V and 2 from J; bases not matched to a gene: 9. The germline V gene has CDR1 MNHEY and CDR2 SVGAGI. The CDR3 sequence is CASSLSRDSTYEQYF. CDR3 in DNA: TGTGCCAGCAGTCTATCCAGGGACAGTACCTACGAGCAGTACTTC.

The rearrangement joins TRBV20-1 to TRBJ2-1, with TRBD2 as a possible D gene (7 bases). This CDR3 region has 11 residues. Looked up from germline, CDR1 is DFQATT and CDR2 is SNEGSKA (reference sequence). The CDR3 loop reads CTQRGANEQFF. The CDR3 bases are TGCACTCAACGGGGGGCCAATGAGCAGTTCTTC.

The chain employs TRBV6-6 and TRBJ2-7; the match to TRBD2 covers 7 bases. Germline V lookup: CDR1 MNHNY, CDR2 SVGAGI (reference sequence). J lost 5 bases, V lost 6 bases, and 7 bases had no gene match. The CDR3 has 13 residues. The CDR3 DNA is TGTGCCAGCAGCCTCCCGGGGGGAAACGAGCAGTACTTC. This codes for CASSLPGGNEQYF.

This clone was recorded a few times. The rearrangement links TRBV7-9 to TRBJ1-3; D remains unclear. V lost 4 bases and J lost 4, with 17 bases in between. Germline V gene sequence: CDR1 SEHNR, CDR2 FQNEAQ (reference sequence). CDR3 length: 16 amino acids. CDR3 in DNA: TGTGCCAGCAGCTATCTAGGCTCGTCTCTAGGAAACACCATATATTTT. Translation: CASSYLGSSLGNTIYF.

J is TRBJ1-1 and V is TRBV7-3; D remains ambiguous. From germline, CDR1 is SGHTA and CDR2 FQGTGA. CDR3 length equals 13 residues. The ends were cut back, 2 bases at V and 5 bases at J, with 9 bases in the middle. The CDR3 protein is CASSLRGSTEAFF. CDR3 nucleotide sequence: TGTGCCAGCAGCTTACGTGGTTCGACTGAAGCTTTCTTT. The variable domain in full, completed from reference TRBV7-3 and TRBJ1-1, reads GAGVSQTPSNKVTEKGKYVELRCDPISGHTALYWYRQSLGQGPEFLIYFQGTGAADDSGLPNDRFFAVRPEGSVSTLKIQRTERGDSAVYLCASSLRGSTEAFFGQGTRLTVV.

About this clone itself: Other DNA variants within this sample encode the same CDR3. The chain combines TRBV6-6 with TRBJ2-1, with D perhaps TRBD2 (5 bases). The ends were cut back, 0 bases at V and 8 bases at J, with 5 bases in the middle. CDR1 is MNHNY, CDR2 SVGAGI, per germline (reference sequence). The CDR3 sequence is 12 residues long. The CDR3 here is CASSYSRDEQFF. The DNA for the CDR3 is TGTGCCAGCAGTTACTCGCGGGATGAGCAGTTCTTC.

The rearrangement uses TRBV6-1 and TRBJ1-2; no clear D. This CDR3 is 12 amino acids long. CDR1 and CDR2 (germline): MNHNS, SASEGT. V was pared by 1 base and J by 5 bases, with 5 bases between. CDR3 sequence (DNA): TGTGCCAGCAGTGAAGTGCAATATGGCTACACCTTC. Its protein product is CASSEVQYGYTF.

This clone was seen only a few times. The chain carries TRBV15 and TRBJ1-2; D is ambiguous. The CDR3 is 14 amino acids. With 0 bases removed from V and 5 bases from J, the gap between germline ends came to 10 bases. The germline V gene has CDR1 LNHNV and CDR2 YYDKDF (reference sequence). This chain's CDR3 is CATSRDLYSYGYTF. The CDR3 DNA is TGTGCCACCAGCAGAGACCTCTATAGTTATGGCTACACCTTC.

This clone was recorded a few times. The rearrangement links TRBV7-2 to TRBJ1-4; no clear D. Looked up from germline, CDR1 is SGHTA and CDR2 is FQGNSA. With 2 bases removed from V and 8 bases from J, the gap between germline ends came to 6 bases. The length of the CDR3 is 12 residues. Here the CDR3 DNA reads TGTGCCAGCAGCTTACCAGGAGAAAAACTGTTTTTT. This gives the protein CASSLPGEKLFF.

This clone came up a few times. As DNA, the CDR3 is TGTGCCACAAGTTTCGACGGGGAGCTGTTTTTT. This translates into CATSFDGELFF. The chain recombines TRBV2 with TRBJ2-2; D uncertain. The V end lost 10 bases, the J end lost 7 bases, and 10 bases lay between the germline ends. Germline assignment: CDR1 SNHLY and CDR2 FYNNEI. The CDR3 runs 11 residues.

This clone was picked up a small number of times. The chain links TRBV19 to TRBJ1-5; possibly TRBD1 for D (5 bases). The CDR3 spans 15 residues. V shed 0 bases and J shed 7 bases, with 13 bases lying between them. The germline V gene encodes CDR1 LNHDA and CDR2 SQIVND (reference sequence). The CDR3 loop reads CASSIDGGLWQPQHF. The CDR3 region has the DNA TGTGCCAGTAGTATAGACGGGGGGTTATGGCAGCCCCAGCATTTT. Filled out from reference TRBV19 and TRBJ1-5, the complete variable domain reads DGGITQSPKYLFRKEGQNVTLSCEQNLNHDAMYWYRQDPGQGLRLIYYSQIVNDFQKGDIAEGYSVSREKKESFPLTVTSAQKNPTAFYLCASSIDGGLWQPQHFGDGTRLSIL.

This CDR3 is CASSQDWANTEAFF. DNA for the CDR3: TGTGCCAGCAGCCAAGATTGGGCGAACACTGAAGCTTTCTTT. The rearrangement uses TRBV14 and TRBJ1-1, with D hard to call. Germline CDR1 SGHDN, CDR2 FVKESK. V was shortened by 0 bases and J by 1 base, with 6 bases between the two germline ends. CDR3 size: 14 residues.

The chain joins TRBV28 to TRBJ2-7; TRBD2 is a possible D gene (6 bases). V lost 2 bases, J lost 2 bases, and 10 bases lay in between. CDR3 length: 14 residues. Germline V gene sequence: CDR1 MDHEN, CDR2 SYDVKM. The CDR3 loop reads CASSLLAPTYEQYF. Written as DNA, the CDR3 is TGTGCCAGCAGTTTACTAGCGCCAACCTACGAGCAGTACTTC.

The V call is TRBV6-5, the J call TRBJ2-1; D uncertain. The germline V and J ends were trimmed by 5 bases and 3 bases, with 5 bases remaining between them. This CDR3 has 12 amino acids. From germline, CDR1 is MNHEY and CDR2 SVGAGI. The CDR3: CASSPDYNEQFF. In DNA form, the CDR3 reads TGTGCCAGCAGTCCCGACTACAATGAGCAGTTCTTC.

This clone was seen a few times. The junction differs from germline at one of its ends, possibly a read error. The CDR3 loop reads CAISEWTLGDEQYF. The DNA of the CDR3 is TGTGCCATCAGCGAGTGGACCCTGGGGGACGAGCAGTACTTC. The chain has TRBV10-3 and TRBJ2-7; D possibly uses TRBD1 or TRBD2 (5 bases each). The length of the CDR3 is 14 residues. Germline CDR1 ENHRY, CDR2 SYGVKD.

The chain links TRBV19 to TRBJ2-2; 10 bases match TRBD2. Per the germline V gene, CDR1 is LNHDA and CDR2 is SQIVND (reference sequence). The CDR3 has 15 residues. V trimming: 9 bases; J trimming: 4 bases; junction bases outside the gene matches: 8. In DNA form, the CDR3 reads TGTGCCAGCCGACTAGCGGGTGCCAGCACCGGGGAGCTGTTTTTT. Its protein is CASRLAGASTGELFF.

The CDR3 protein is CASRLTGGQETQYF. The CDR3 nucleotides read TGTGCCAGCAGGCTGACAGGGGGCCAAGAGACCCAGTACTTC. This chain joins TRBV5-8 and TRBJ2-5, with 9 bases that match TRBD1. Germline V lookup: CDR1 SGHTS, CDR2 YDEGEE. Trimming took 5 bases from V and 1 from J; bases not matched to a gene: 3. The CDR3 loop spans 14 amino acids. The variable domain in full, completed from reference TRBV5-8 and TRBJ2-5, reads EAGVTQSPTHLIKTRGQQATLRCSPISGHTSVYWYQQALGLGLQFLLWYDEGEERNRGNFPPRFSGRQFPNYSSELNVNALELEDSALYLCASRLTGGQETQYFGPGTRLLVL.

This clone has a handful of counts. For the CDR3, the DNA is TGTGCCAGCAGCCCATCCCCTAGCGGGAGGAGCAATGAGCAGTTCTTC. The encoded protein is CASSPSPSGRSNEQFF. The V and J genes are TRBV7-2 and TRBJ2-1, with 11 bases lining up with TRBD2. Germline V CDR1 and CDR2: SGHTA, FQGNSA. V shed 5 bases, J shed 6 bases, and the junction held 9 bases outside the gene matches. CDR3 length: 16 amino acids.